This entry lists 12 T cell receptor beta chains sequenced from one sample in a study of cytomegalovirus exposure and HLA in healthy donors. Sequencing was performed with immunoSEQ multiplex PCR; in TCRdb, only in-frame clones are kept and a portion is missing. In the table there are over 200,000 clones, roughly 88% of which are singletons. The sample consisted of PBMCs. These receptor sequences come from a woman aged 18-29 years in good health and CMV-seronegative.

The V gene is TRBV4-2, the J gene TRBJ2-1, with D uncertain. The germline CDR1 and CDR2 sequences are LGHNA and YNFKEQ. The CDR3 runs 14 residues. Between the trimmed V and J ends, which lost 0 bases and 8 bases, there was a span of 11 bases. The CDR3 DNA is TGTGCCAGCAGCCAAGACCCCCGACGGGATGAGCAGTTCTTC. Translation: CASSQDPRRDEQFF.

The chain employs TRBV29-1 and TRBJ1-1; perhaps TRBD1 as D (5 bases). This CDR3 has 14 residues. CDR1 is SQVTM, CDR2 ANQGSEA, per germline. V was cut by 0 bases and J by 5 bases, with 13 bases left in between. The CDR3 loop reads CSVEDIGGITEAFF. The CDR3 nucleotides read TGCAGCGTTGAAGATATCGGGGGAATAACTGAAGCTTTCTTT.

The chain combines TRBV2 with TRBJ1-5, with 7 bases aligning to TRBD1. Germline CDR1 reads SNHLY; CDR2 reads FYNNEI. The length of the CDR3 is 15 residues. V gave up 3 bases and J gave up 4 bases; unmatched junction bases: 6. The CDR3 loop is CASSDQGVENQPQHF. DNA of the CDR3: TGTGCCAGCAGTGACCAGGGGGTCGAAAATCAGCCCCAGCATTTT.

The chain employs TRBV5-1 and TRBJ2-3, with D perhaps TRBD2 (6 bases). The CDR3 is made up of 15 amino acids. Germline V gene sequence: CDR1 SGHRS, CDR2 YFSETQ. The germline V and J ends were trimmed by 5 bases and 6 bases, with 19 bases remaining between them. CDR3: CASRNSGDRLDTQYF. The DNA for the CDR3 is TGCGCCAGCAGGAATAGCGGCGATAGATTGGATACGCAGTATTTT.

V usage is TRBV7-2 and J usage is TRBJ2-7; the D is unclear. V lost 5 bases, J lost 2 bases, and 4 bases lay in between. Germline V gene lookup returns CDR1 SGHTA and CDR2 FQGNSA. The CDR3 is 11 amino acids. CDR3: CASSATYEQYF. As DNA, the CDR3 is TGTGCCAGCAGCGCGACCTACGAGCAGTACTTC.

The chain combines TRBV7-6 with TRBJ2-7, with 7 positions matching TRBD2. The germline gives CDR1 SGHVS, CDR2 FNYEAQ. The CDR3 extends over 18 amino acids. J lost 2 bases, V lost 0 bases, and 13 bases had no gene match. The CDR3 loop is CASSLAQKPGRGPYEQYF. CDR3 DNA sequence: TGTGCCAGCAGCTTAGCGCAGAAGCCGGGGAGGGGCCCCTACGAGCAGTACTTC.

The rearrangement links TRBV19 to TRBJ2-1; tentative D call: TRBD1 (6 bases). V was cut by 6 bases and J by 7 bases, with 13 bases left in between. This CDR3 has 13 amino acids. The V gene's germline CDR1 is LNHDA and CDR2 SQIVND (reference sequence). CDR3: CASRGASRNEQFF. Here the CDR3 DNA reads TGTGCCAGTAGGGGGGCCAGTAGGAATGAGCAGTTCTTC.

The chain uses TRBV27 and TRBJ1-4; the D gene is possibly TRBD1 (5 bases). Deletions cut 5 bases from V and 0 bases from J, with 10 bases between. CDR1 is MNHEY and CDR2 is SMNVEV in the germline V gene (reference sequence). The CDR3 consists of 15 residues. CDR3 nucleotides: TGTGCCAGCAGTCCCGGGGGGGCAACTAATGAAAAACTGTTTTTT. Amino acids: CASSPGGATNEKLFF.

CDR3 sequence: CASSLWGRTGENDGYTF. CDR3 DNA: TGCGCCAGCAGCTTGTGGGGCAGGACCGGCGAAAACGATGGCTACACCTTC. The gene calls are TRBV5-1 and TRBJ1-2; perhaps TRBD1 as D (5 bases). V dropped 1 base and J dropped 6 bases, with 22 bases sitting between them. Germline V CDR1 and CDR2: SGHRS, YFSETQ. The CDR3 runs 17 residues.

This clone was seen a single time. The V and J genes are TRBV4-3 and TRBJ2-1, with a weak D call TRBD1 (6 bases). The V gene lost 0 bases and the J gene lost 7 bases, with 31 bases spanning the gap. The germline CDR1 and CDR2 sequences are LGHNA and YSLEER. The CDR3 has 21 residues. The CDR3 nucleotides are TGCGCCAGCAGCCAAGAATTGGACAGAAAGCTGGACTCCCCCAAACAGAATGAGCAGTTCTTC. This gives the protein CASSQELDRKLDSPKQNEQFF.

This clone was counted only a few times. The rearrangement joins TRBV4-3 to TRBJ1-5, with 9 bases lining up with TRBD1. Germline CDR1 and CDR2: LGHNA and YSLEER. CDR3 size: 15 residues. V lost 2 bases to trimming and J lost 6 bases; unmatched junction nucleotides: 5. CDR3 amino acids: CASSQNRGRGQPQHF. The CDR3 nucleotides read TGCGCCAGCAGCCAAAACAGGGGGCGAGGTCAGCCCCAGCATTTT.

Comments on this clone: A junction end diverges from the germline sequence, so it may reflect a read error. The rearrangement links TRBV28 to TRBJ1-1; no definite D call. The CDR3 sequence is 12 residues long. The germline CDR1 and CDR2 sequences are MDHEN and SYDVKM. The CDR3 region has the DNA TGTGCCAGCAGTACCGTTGCGGGCATCGGGGTCTTT. Translated, it gives CASSTVAGIGVF. Full variable domain (missing parts from reference TRBV28 and TRBJ1-1): DVKVTQSSRYLVKRTGEKVFLECVQDMDHENMFWYRQDPGLGLRLIYFSYDVKMKEKGDIPEGYSVSREKKERFSLILESASTNQTSMYLCASSTVAGIGVFGQGTRLTVV.